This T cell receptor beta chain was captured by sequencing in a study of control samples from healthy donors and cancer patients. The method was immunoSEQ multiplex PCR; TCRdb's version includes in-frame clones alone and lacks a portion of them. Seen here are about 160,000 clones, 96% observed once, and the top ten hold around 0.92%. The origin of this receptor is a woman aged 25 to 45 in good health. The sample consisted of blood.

Here the CDR3 DNA reads TGCAGCGGAGGGGACAGACGTAGCACAGATACGCAGTATTTT. Its translation is CSGGDRRSTDTQYF. This rearrangement joins TRBV29-1 to TRBJ2-3; 7 bases match TRBD1. The V segment lost 7 bases and the J segment 0 bases; nucleotides outside the gene matches: 7. The CDR3 consists of 14 residues. Germline-derived CDR1 and CDR2 are SQVTM and ANQGSEA.